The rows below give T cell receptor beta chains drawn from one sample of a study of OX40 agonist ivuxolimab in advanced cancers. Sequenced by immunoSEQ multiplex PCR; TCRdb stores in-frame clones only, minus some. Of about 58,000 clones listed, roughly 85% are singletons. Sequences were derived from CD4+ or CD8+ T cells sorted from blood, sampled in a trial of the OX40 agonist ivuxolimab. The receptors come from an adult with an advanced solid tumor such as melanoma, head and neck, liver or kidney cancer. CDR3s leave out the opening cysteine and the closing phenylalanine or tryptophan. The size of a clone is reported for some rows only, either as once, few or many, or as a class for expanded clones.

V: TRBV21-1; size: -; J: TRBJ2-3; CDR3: ASTPYRGRHTDTQY
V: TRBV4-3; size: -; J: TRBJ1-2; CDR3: ASSQETGRAANYGYT
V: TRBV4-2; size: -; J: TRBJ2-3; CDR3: ASSQDRGTTGGTDTQY
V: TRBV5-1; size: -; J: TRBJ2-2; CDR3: ASSLGAGTSGELF
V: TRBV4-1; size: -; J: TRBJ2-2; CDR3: ASSQGAGDGVGELF
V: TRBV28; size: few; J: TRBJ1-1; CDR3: ASSVNTEAF
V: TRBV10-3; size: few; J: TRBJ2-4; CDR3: AISEGLAGRVDIQY
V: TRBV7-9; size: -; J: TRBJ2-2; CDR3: ASSLAGKPGELF
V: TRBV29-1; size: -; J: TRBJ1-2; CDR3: SVQGAGDYGYT
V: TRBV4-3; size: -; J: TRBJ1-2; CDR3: ASSQDGGTVYGYT
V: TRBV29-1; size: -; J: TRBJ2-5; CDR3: SAASGGGQETQY
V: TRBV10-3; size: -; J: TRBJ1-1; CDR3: AISVMNTEAF
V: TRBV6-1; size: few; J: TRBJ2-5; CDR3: ASGRRGSQETQY
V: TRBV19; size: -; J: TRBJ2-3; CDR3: ASRRGSIRLATTDTQY
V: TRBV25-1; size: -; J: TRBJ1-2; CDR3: ASSAGGDGYT
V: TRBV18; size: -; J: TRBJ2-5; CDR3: ASSQGLVSGETQY
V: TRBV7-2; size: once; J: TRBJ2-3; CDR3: ASSLSEGDTQY
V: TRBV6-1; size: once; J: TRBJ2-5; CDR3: ATNRRSTGGETQY
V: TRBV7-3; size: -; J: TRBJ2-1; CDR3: ASSSGGLAGVSYNEQF
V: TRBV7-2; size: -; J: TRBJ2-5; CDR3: ASSSVFSAAQETQY
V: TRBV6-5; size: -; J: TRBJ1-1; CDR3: ASSYSGGRTEAF
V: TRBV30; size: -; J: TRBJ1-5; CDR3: AWSAGTGDQPQH
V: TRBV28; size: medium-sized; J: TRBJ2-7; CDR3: ASRGTDSTPYEQY
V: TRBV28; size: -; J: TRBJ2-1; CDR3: ASSSPTGGAGNEQF
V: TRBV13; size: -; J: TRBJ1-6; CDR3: ASSLMAGYNSPLH
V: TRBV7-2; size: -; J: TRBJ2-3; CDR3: ASSLASPYRMTGGKDTQY
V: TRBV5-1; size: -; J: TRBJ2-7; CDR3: ASSSNGQGSSYEQY
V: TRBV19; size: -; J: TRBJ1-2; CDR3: ASSIDRNSEVYGYT
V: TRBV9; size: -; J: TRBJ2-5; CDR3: ASNPGQTRETQY
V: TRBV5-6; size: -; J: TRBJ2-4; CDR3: ASSLGEAKNIQY
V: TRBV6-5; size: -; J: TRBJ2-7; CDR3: ASRTSGQPQY
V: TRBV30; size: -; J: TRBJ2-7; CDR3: AWRAGQGRFEQY
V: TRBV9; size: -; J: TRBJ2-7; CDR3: ASSVVGTGDHYEQY
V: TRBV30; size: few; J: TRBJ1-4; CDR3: AWGRSRDRATNEKLF
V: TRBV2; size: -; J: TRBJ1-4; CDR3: ASSFRHPVATNEKLF
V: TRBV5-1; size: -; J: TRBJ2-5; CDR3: ASSTGTGGGETQY
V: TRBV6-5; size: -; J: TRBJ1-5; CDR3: ASSLISGNQPQH
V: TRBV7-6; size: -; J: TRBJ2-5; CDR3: ASSLIAGEETQY
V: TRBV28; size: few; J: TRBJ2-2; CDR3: ASSLAGLLLPGELF
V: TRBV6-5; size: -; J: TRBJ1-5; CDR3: ASATRRGQPQH
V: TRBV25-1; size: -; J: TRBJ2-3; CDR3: ASSDPGDWFDTQY
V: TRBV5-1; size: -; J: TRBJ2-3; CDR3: ASSLALDSRTDTQY
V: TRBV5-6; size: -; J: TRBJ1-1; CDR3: ASSPGGSLNTEAF
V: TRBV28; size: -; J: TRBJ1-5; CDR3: ASDSRPPGQGFGGNQPQH
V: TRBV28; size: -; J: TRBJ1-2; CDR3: ASIRDRNYGYT
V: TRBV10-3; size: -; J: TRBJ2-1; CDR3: AISESGTSGINEQF
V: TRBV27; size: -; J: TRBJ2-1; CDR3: ASNLRGGPSSYNEQF
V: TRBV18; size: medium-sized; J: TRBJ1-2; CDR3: ASSLPRGRGGYT
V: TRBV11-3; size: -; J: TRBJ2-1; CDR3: ASSDNNEQF
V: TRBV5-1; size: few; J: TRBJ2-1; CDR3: ASSLALVYNEQF
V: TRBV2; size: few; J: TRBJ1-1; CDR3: ASSSQVNTEAF
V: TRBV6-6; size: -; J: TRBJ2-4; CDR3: ATETAAKNIQY
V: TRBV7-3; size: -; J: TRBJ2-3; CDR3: ASSTQPGPLSDTQY
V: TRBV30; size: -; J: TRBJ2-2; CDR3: AWSKTRTGGTGELF
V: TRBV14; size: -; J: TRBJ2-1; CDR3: ASSQGRGAFNEQF
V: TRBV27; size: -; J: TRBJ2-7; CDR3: ASSSGQELYEQY
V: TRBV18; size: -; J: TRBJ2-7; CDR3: ASSPNSYEQY
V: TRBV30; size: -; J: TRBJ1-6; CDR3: AWSGQYNSPLH
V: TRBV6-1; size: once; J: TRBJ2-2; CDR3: ASSEQGASTGELF
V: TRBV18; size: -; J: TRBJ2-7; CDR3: ASSPASDSYGEQY